Listed here is a single TCR beta chain. The data originate from a study of PD-1 blockade in classical Hodgkin lymphoma. Germline CDR1 is MNHEY and CDR2 is SMNVEV (reference sequence). The CDR3 has 13 residues. Trimming cost V 5 bases and J 4 bases, with 10 bases left between them. Time point given: newly diagnosed, previously untreated cHL patient sample. Researchers used magnetic negative selection to pull out pure CD4+ T cells from thawed PBMCs. Data came from immunoSEQ multiplex PCR; TCRdb stores just in-frame clones and leaves some out. The data hold around 23,000 clones, with roughly nine tenths observed a single time.

The V gene is TRBV27, the J gene TRBJ2-3; D is ambiguous. This receptor was obtained from a human donor with classical Hodgkin lymphoma. Source material: CD4+ T cells from blood. This CDR3 reads CASSPPHPDTQYF. The CDR3, as DNA: TGTGCCAGCAGTCCCCCGCATCCAGATACGCAGTATTTT.